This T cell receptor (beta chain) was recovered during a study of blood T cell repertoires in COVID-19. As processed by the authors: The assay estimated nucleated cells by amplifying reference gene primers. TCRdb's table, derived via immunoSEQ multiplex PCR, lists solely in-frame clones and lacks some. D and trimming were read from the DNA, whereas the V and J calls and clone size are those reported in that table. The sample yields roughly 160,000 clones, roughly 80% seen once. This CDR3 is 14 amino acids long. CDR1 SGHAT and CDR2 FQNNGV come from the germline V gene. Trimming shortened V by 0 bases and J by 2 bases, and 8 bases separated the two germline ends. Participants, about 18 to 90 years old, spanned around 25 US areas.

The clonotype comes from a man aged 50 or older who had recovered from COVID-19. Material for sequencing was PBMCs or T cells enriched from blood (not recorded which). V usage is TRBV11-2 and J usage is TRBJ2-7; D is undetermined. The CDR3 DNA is TGTGCCAGCAGCTTAGATATAATAGCCTACGAGCAGTACTTC. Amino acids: CASSLDIIAYEQYF.